One and the same sample provided the 24 T cell receptor beta chains below, sequenced in a study of blood T cell repertoires in COVID-19. TCRdb's table, derived via immunoSEQ multiplex PCR, lists solely in-frame clones and lacks some. The table lists over 250,000 clones, around 90% of them singletons. Specimen: peripheral blood. These receptor sequences come from a man in his fifties with acute or convalescent COVID-19.

This clone was counted a single time. CDR3 residues: CATSRVSPGQGYSPLHF. The CDR3 DNA sequence: TGTGCCACCAGCAGAGTATCGCCGGGACAGGGATATTCACCCCTCCACTTT. The chain couples TRBV15 to TRBJ1-6, with 9 bases lining up with TRBD1. CDR1 is LNHNV, CDR2 YYDKDF, per germline (reference sequence). V gave up 1 base and J gave up 8 bases; unmatched junction bases: 9. The CDR3 is 17 residues long.

The CDR3 nucleotides are TGTGCCAGCTCACTTACGAGCGCAGATACGCAGTATTTT. Translation: CASSLTSADTQYF. This rearrangement joins TRBV18 to TRBJ2-3; no clear D. Germline V gene lookup returns CDR1 KGHSH and CDR2 LQKENI. The CDR3 sequence is 13 residues long. Deletions cut 4 bases from V and 4 bases from J, with 9 bases between. The variable domain in full, completed from reference TRBV18 and TRBJ2-3, reads NAGVMQNPRHLVRRRGQEARLRCSPMKGHSHVYWYRQLPEEGLKFMVYLQKENIIDESGMPKERFSAEFPKEGPSILRIQQVVRGDSAAYFCASSLTSADTQYFGPGTRLTVL.

CDR3 sequence reads: CASSRGPKNIQYF. The CDR3 DNA follows: TGTGCCAGTAGTAGGGGGCCTAAAAACATTCAGTACTTC. The V call is TRBV19, the J call TRBJ2-4, with TRBD1 as a possible D gene (6 bases). Germline assignment: CDR1 LNHDA and CDR2 SQIVND (reference sequence). This CDR3 comprises 13 residues. Trimming cost V 4 bases and J 4 bases, with 8 bases left between them. Full variable domain (rest looked up from reference TRBV19 and TRBJ2-4): DGGITQSPKYLFRKEGQNVTLSCEQNLNHDAMYWYRQDPGQGLRLIYYSQIVNDFQKGDIAEGYSVSREKKESFPLTVTSAQKNPTAFYLCASSRGPKNIQYFGAGTRLSVL.

V and J are TRBV2 and TRBJ2-6; D possibly corresponds to TRBD2 (5 bases). From germline, CDR1 is SNHLY and CDR2 FYNNEI. Trimming stripped 3 bases from V and 12 bases from J, with 12 bases between. This CDR3 is built from 13 residues. The CDR3 nucleotides are TGTGCCAGCAGTGAGTCTAGCCGCCCCGTCCTGACTTTC. Translation: CASSESSRPVLTF.

This rearrangement joins TRBV12-5 to TRBJ1-5, with 7 nucleotides matching TRBD1. V lost 5 bases and J lost 10; bases outside the gene matches: 5. The germline V gene encodes CDR1 LGHNT and CDR2 FRNRAP. CDR3 length: 12 residues. This CDR3 reads CASGLGGSPQHF. The CDR3, as DNA: TGTGCTAGTGGTCTAGGGGGCTCCCCCCAGCATTTT.

The chain is built from TRBV10-3 and TRBJ1-6; a possible D gene is TRBD1 (6 bases). CDR1 ENHRY and CDR2 SYGVKD come from the germline V gene. V lost 0 bases and J lost 9, with 15 bases in between. The length of the CDR3 is 16 residues. CDR3 DNA sequence: TGTGCCATCAGTGAGTCGAAGGGGGACCATGGTTCACCCCTCCACTTT. Encoded protein: CAISESKGDHGSPLHF.

The J gene is TRBJ1-6, the V gene TRBV30; 7 nucleotides match TRBD1. The CDR3 is 14 residues long. V shed 2 bases, J shed 6 bases, and the junction held 4 bases outside the gene matches. Germline lookup yields CDR1 GTSNPN and CDR2 SVGIG (reference sequence). CDR3 region: CAWSLGQANSPLHF. The CDR3 DNA reads TGTGCCTGGAGTCTCGGACAGGCTAATTCACCCCTCCACTTT.

The rearrangement joins TRBV25-1 to TRBJ2-5, with 12 bases that match TRBD2. Germline V gives CDR1 MGHDK, CDR2 SYGVNS. The junction had 5 bases not matched to a gene; V was cut back by 1 base and J by 5 bases. The CDR3 extends over 16 amino acids. CDR3 coding DNA: TGTGCCAGCAGTGAATGGGCTAGCGGGGGGGAGGAGACCCAGTACTTC. As protein: CASSEWASGGEETQYF.

This rearrangement joins TRBV12-5 to TRBJ2-3, with TRBD2 matching 15 bases. The CDR3 runs to 17 residues. The germline V gene has CDR1 LGHNT and CDR2 FRNRAP. Losses at the gene ends were 5 bases for V and 0 bases for J; bases not matched to a gene: 3. This chain's CDR3 is CASGRTSGGASTDTQYF. As DNA, the CDR3 is TGTGCTAGTGGTCGGACTAGCGGGGGGGCTAGCACAGATACGCAGTATTTT. Variable domain in full (rest from reference TRBV12-5 and TRBJ2-3): DARVTQTPRHKVTEMGQEVTMRCQPILGHNTVFWYRQTMMQGLELLAYFRNRAPLDDSGMPKDRFSAEMPDATLATLKIQPSEPRDSAVYFCASGRTSGGASTDTQYFGPGTRLTVL.

The J gene is TRBJ2-3, the V gene TRBV9; 8 nucleotides line up with TRBD2. This CDR3 contains 13 residues. V shed 5 bases and J 1 base; nucleotides not matched to a gene: 0. Germline V lookup: CDR1 SGDLS, CDR2 YYNGEE. The CDR3 region has the DNA TGTGCCAGCAGTAGCGGGGGCACAGATACGCAGTATTTT. Translating gives CASSSGGTDTQYF. Complete variable domain (other parts from reference TRBV9 and TRBJ2-3): DSGVTQTPKHLITATGQRVTLRCSPRSGDLSVYWYQQSLDQGLQFLIQYYNGEERAKGNILERFSAQQFPDLHSELNLSSLELGDSALYFCASSSGGTDTQYFGPGTRLTVL.

The chain has TRBV4-1 and TRBJ1-1; TRBD1 matches 8 bases. The CDR3 length is 15 residues. CDR1 is MGHRA and CDR2 is YSYEKL in the germline V gene. The J segment lost 5 bases and the V segment lost 3 bases, leaving 8 bases of the junction unmatched. The CDR3 nucleotides read TGCGCCAGCAGCCACCCCAGGGGGCTGGAGACTGAAGCTTTCTTT. It codes for CASSHPRGLETEAFF.

This rearrangement joins TRBV19 to TRBJ2-7, with D uncertain. The CDR3 covers 13 residues. Trimming took 3 bases from V and 6 from J, leaving 12 bases between them. Germline values: CDR1 LNHDA, CDR2 SQIVND (reference sequence). CDR3 in DNA: TGTGCCAGTAGTATGACGGTTGGCGGCGAGCAGTACTTC. Its protein is CASSMTVGGEQYF. Variable domain in full (rest from reference TRBV19 and TRBJ2-7): DGGITQSPKYLFRKEGQNVTLSCEQNLNHDAMYWYRQDPGQGLRLIYYSQIVNDFQKGDIAEGYSVSREKKESFPLTVTSAQKNPTAFYLCASSMTVGGEQYFGPGTRLTVT.

This clone appeared once. The V and J genes are TRBV7-8 and TRBJ1-2, with D possibly matching TRBD1 (6 bases). From germline, CDR1 is SGHVS and CDR2 FQNEAQ. CDR3 length: 13 residues. V lost 5 bases, J lost 8 bases, and 15 bases lay in between. The CDR3 here is CASSQGPDIGYTF. The CDR3 region has the DNA TGTGCCAGCAGCCAGGGGCCGGATATCGGCTACACCTTC.

The J gene is TRBJ1-2, the V gene TRBV6-5; D is uncertain. This CDR3 has 12 amino acids. CDR1 is MNHEY and CDR2 is SVGAGI in the germline V gene. The V and J ends lost 8 bases and 2 bases respectively, with 9 bases between them. The CDR3 protein is CASGRQNYGYTF. DNA for the CDR3: TGTGCCAGCGGCAGGCAGAACTATGGCTACACCTTC.

The chain employs TRBV9 and TRBJ2-5; 8 bases are shared with TRBD2. With 0 bases clipped from V and 2 bases from J, the junction kept 6 bases outside the gene matches. CDR1 is SGDLS and CDR2 is YYNGEE in the germline V gene. This CDR3 contains 16 residues. CDR3 DNA: TGTGCCAGCAGCGTAGGTCATCAGCGGGGGCAAGAGACCCAGTACTTC. It yields the protein CASSVGHQRGQETQYF.

CDR3 sequence reads: CASSGGLWTGGNIQYF. The CDR3 nucleotides read TGTGCCAGCAGTGGCGGTCTTTGGACAGGTGGAAACATTCAGTACTTC. The chain is built from TRBV2 and TRBJ2-4; 7 positions agree with TRBD1. CDR1 is SNHLY, CDR2 FYNNEI, per germline. The CDR3 is 16 amino acids. The junction had 12 bases not matched to a gene; V was cut back by 4 bases and J by 6 bases. The whole variable domain, filled in from reference TRBV2 and TRBJ2-4, reads EPEVTQTPSHQVTQMGQEVILRCVPISNHLYFYWYRQILGQKVEFLVSFYNNEISEKSEIFDDQFSVERPDGSNFTLKIRSTKLEDSAMYFCASSGGLWTGGNIQYFGAGTRLSVL.

As for this clone: Other DNA sequences in the same sample also yield this CDR3. The chain links TRBV9 to TRBJ1-5, with D perhaps TRBD1 (6 bases). Germline V gene sequence: CDR1 SGDLS, CDR2 YYNGEE. Trimming removed 2 bases at V and 1 base at J, with 10 bases between. This CDR3 has 15 amino acids. In DNA form, the CDR3 reads TGTGCCAGCAGCGTGGGGGGGGCCAGCAATCAGCCCCAGCATTTT. It encodes CASSVGGASNQPQHF.

The chain joins TRBV5-1 to TRBJ2-5; the D gene is possibly TRBD1 (6 bases). CDR1 is SGHRS and CDR2 is YFSETQ in the germline V gene. The CDR3 is 16 residues long. Deletions cut 2 bases from V and 1 base from J, with 15 bases between. As DNA, the CDR3 is TGCGCCAGCAGCTTCCGGGACACGGACTTCCAAGAGACCCAGTACTTC. Encoded protein: CASSFRDTDFQETQYF.

The sample holds one count of this clone. The chain recombines TRBV27 with TRBJ1-4; 8 bases align to TRBD1. The trim removed 6 bases at V and 7 bases at J, leaving 7 bases unmatched. CDR1 MNHEY and CDR2 SMNVEV come from the germline V gene (reference sequence). This CDR3 has 14 amino acids. For the CDR3, the DNA is TGTGCCAGCAGACCACAGGGGGTGGGTGAAAAACTGTTTTTT. It is translated as CASRPQGVGEKLFF.

J is TRBJ2-5 and V is TRBV5-4; TRBD2 matches 8 bases. The length of the CDR3 is 16 residues. Germline V gives CDR1 SGHNT, CDR2 YYREEE (reference sequence). V shed 4 bases and J 0 bases; nucleotides not matched to a gene: 8. In DNA, the CDR3 is TGTGCCAGCAGCCCCATAACGGGGGGGCACCAAGAGACCCAGTACTTC. Translating it yields CASSPITGGHQETQYF.

As to this clone: The sample has other DNA sequences that encode this CDR3 too. J is TRBJ2-7 and V is TRBV19; 7 positions agree with TRBD2. Germline V gives CDR1 LNHDA, CDR2 SQIVND (reference sequence). CDR3 size: 13 residues. After removal of 5 bases from V and 1 base from J, the junction contained 2 bases not matched to a gene. The CDR3 region has the DNA TGTGCCAGTAGTCCCGGGGGGTCCTACGAGCAGTACTTC. Translating it yields CASSPGGSYEQYF.

On this clone itself: A much larger clone differs by one base, so this may be a read error. V gene TRBV3-1 (or the pseudogene TRBV3-2) combines with J gene TRBJ1-1; D is undetermined. The CDR3 contains 14 residues. V shed 0 bases and J shed 6 bases, with 11 bases lying between them. The germline gives CDR1 LGHDT, CDR2 YNNKEL (reference sequence). The CDR3 here is CASSQDGAVSEAFF. CDR3 in DNA: TGTGCCAGCAGCCAAGATGGTGCAGTCTCTGAAGCTTTCTTT.

V gene TRBV2 combines with J gene TRBJ1-2; possible D gene TRBD1, 5 bases. This CDR3 has 14 residues. Germline-derived CDR1 and CDR2 are SNHLY and FYNNEI. Trimming took off 0 bases at V and 5 bases at J, with 10 bases between the two ends. The CDR3 DNA is TGTGCCAGCAGTGAAGCCGGGCAGGGTTATGGCTACACCTTC. It yields the protein CASSEAGQGYGYTF.

The chain links TRBV11-2 to TRBJ2-7; D is undetermined. The CDR3 totals 13 residues. The germline V and J ends were trimmed by 0 bases and 6 bases, with 9 bases remaining between them. From germline, CDR1 is SGHAT and CDR2 FQNNGV. The chain's CDR3 is CASSLEVIGEQYF. CDR3 DNA: TGTGCCAGCAGCTTAGAGGTTATCGGCGAGCAGTACTTC.